This TCR beta chain was observed in a study of persistence of HIV-infected CD4 T cells. To note about this clone: Its antigen is as yet unknown.

J was trimmed by 5 bases and V by 4 bases; bases with no gene match: 5. The CDR3 totals 15 residues. Germline loops: CDR1 LGHDT, CDR2 YNNKEL (reference sequence). Study-wide findings and caveats: Antigen-responding cells were enriched for degenerate expanded CDR3beta sequences. Proviral oligoclonality tracked with TCR oligoclonality within the same sorted cells.

This was the immunoSEQ version 4 assay in survey mode. The repertoire was sequenced with immunoSEQ multiplex PCR; TCRdb's copy has only in-frame clones and lacks some. The data contain around 35,000 clones, approximately 80% of them singletons. The stimulus was lysate of CMV-infected fibroblasts, roughly 9.2 ug/mL. Sorted nonresponding memory CD4+ T cells were CD40L-negative, CD69-negative, CD45RO-high. Donors had undetectable plasma HIV-1 RNA, under 50 copies/mL, for 4+ years. The material sequenced was CD4+ T cells sorted from PBMCs after approximately 20-hour stimulation, taken from a patient who received antiretroviral therapy. The sequence was obtained from an adult man with HIV who was CMV-seropositive. The V call is TRBV3-1 (or the pseudogene TRBV3-2), the J call TRBJ2-2; 9 bases align to TRBD1. CDR3 sequence reads: CASSRYDRGTGELFF. CDR3 sequence (DNA): TGTGCCAGCAGCCGGTACGACAGGGGGACCGGGGAGCTGTTTTTT.